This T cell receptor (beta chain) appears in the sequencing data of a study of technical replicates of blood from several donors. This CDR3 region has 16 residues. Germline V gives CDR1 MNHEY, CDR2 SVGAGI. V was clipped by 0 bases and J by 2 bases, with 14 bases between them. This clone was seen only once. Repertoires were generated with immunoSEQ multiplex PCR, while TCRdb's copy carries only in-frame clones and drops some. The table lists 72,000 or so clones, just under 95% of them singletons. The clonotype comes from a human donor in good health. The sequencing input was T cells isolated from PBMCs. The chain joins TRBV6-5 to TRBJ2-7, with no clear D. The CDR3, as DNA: TGTGCCAGCAGTTACTCGCAACCTCCGAGCCCCTACGAGCAGTACTTC. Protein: CASSYSQPPSPYEQYF.